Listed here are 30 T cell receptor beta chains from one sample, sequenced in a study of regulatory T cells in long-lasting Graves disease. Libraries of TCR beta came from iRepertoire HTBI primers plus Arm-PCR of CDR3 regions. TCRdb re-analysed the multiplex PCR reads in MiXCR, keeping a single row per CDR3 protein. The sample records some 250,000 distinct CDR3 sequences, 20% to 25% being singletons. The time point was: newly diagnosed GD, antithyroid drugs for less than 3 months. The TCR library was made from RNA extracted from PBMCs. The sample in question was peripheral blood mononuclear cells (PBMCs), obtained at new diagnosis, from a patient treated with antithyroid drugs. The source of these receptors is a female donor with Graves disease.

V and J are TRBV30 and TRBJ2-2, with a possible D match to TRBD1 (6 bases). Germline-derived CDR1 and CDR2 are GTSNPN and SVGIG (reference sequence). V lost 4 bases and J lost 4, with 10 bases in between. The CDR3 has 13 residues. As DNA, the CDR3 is TGTGCCTGGACAGGGGACATCACCGGGGAGCTGTTTTTT. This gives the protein CAWTGDITGELFF.

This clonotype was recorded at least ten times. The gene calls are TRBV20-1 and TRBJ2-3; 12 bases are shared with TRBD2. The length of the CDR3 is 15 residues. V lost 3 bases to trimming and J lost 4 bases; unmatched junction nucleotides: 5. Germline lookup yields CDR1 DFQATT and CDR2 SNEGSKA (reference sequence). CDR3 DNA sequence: TGCAGTGCTAGGACTAGCGGGGGACCCTCAGATACGCAGTATTTT. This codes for CSARTSGGPSDTQYF.

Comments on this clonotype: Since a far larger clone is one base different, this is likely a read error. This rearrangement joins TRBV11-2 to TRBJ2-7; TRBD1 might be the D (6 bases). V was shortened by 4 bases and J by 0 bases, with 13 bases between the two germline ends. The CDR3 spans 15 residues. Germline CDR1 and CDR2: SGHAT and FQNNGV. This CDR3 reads CASSSDRAYSYEQYF. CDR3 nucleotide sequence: TGTGCCAGCAGCTCGGACAGAGCCTACTCCTACGAGCAGTACTTC.

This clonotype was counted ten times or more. CDR3 nucleotide sequence: TGTGCCAGCAGGGGGTACTTCTTGGAGCAGTACTTC. Encoded protein: CASRGYFLEQYF. The chain employs TRBV6-1 and TRBJ2-7, with unresolved D. This CDR3 has 12 amino acids. CDR1 is MNHNS, CDR2 SASEGT, per germline. Deletions cut 6 bases from V and 7 bases from J, with 13 bases between.

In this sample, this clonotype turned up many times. DNA of the CDR3: TGTGCCAGCTCACCACCGGGACTAGCGACACAAGAGACCCAGTACTTC. Its translation: CASSPPGLATQETQYF. The chain has TRBV18 and TRBJ2-5, with 10 bases identical to TRBD2. The CDR3 covers 16 residues. After removal of 0 bases from V and 2 bases from J, the junction contained 3 bases not matched to a gene. Looked up from germline, CDR1 is KGHSH and CDR2 is LQKENI.

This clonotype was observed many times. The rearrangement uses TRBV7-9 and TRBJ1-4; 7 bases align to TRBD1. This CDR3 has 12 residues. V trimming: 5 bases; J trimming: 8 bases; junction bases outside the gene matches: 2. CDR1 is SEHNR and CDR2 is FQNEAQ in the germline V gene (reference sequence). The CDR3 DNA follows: TGTGCCAGCAGCGAGGGACAGGAAAAACTGTTTTTT. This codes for CASSEGQEKLFF. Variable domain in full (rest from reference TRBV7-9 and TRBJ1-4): DTGVSQNPRHKITKRGQNVTFRCDPISEHNRLYWYRQTLGQGPEFLTYFQNEAQLEKSRLLSDRFSAERPKGSFSTLEIQRTEQGDSAMYLCASSEGQEKLFFGSGTQLSVL.

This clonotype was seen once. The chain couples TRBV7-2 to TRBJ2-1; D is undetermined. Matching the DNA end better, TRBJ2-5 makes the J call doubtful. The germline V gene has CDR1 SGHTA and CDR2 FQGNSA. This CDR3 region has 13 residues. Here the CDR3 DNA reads TGTGCCAGCAGCTCGTACGTCATTGAGACCCAGTACTTC. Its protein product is CASSSYVIETQYF.

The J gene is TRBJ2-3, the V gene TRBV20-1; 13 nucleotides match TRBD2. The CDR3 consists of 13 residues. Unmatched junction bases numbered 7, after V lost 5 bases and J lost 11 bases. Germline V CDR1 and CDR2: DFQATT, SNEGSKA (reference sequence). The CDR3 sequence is CSASGTSGAKQYF. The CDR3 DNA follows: TGCAGTGCTTCCGGGACTAGCGGGGCGAAGCAGTATTTT.

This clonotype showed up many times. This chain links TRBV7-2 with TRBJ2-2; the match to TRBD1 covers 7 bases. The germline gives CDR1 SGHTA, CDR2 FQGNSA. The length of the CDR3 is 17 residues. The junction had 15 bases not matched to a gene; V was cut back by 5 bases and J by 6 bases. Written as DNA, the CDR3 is TGTGCCAGCAGCGGGGGACAGCAGAGCGTCCTCCCCGGGGAGCTGTTTTTT. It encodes CASSGGQQSVLPGELFF.

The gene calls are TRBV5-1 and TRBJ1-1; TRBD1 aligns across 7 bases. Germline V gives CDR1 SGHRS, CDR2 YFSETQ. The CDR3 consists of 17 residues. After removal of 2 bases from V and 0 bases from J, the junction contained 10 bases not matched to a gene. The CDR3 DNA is TGCGCCAGCAGCTTCGACAGGGTTTGGGGGCTGAACACTGAAGCTTTCTTT. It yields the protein CASSFDRVWGLNTEAFF. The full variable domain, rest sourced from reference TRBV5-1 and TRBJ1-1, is KAGVTQTPRYLIKTRGQQVTLSCSPISGHRSVSWYQQTPGQGLQFLFEYFSETQRNKGNFPGRFSGRQFSNSRSEMNVSTLELGDSALYLCASSFDRVWGLNTEAFFGQGTRLTVV.

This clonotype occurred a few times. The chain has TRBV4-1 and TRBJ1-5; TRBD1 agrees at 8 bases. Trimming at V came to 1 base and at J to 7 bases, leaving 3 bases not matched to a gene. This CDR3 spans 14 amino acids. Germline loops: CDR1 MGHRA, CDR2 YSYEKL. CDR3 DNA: TGCGCCAGCAGCCAAGTACAGGGGGGGCAGCCCCAGCATTTT. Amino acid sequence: CASSQVQGGQPQHF.

The CDR3 protein is CASSLSVQSRGQIYEQYF. The CDR3 DNA is TGCGCCAGCAGCTTGTCCGTTCAGAGTAGGGGACAAATCTACGAGCAGTACTTC. The gene calls are TRBV5-1 and TRBJ2-7, with D possibly being TRBD1 (6 bases). Trimming left V 1 base short and J 3 bases short, with 23 bases between. The CDR3 sequence is 18 residues long. Germline CDR1 and CDR2: SGHRS and YFSETQ.

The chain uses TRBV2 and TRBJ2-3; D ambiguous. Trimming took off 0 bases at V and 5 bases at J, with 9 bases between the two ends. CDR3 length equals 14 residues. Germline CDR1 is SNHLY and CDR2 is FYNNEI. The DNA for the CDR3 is TGTGCCAGCAGTGAAGCCGGGTCGAGAGATACGCAGTATTTT. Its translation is CASSEAGSRDTQYF. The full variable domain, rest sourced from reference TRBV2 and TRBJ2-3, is EPEVTQTPSHQVTQMGQEVILRCVPISNHLYFYWYRQILGQKVEFLVSFYNNEISEKSEIFDDQFSVERPDGSNFTLKIRSTKLEDSAMYFCASSEAGSRDTQYFGPGTRLTVL.

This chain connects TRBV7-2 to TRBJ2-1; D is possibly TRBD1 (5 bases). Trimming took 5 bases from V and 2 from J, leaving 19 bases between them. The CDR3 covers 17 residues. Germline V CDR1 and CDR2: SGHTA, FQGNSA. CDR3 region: CASSPVGTGATYNEQFF. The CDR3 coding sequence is TGTGCCAGCAGCCCGGTAGGTACAGGCGCGACCTACAATGAGCAGTTCTTC. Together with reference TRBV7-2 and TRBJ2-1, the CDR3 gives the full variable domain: GAGVSQSPSNKVTEKGKDVELRCDPISGHTALYWYRQSLGQGLEFLIYFQGNSAPDKSGLPSDRFSAERTGGSVSTLTIQRTQQEDSAVYLCASSPVGTGATYNEQFFGPGTRLTVL.

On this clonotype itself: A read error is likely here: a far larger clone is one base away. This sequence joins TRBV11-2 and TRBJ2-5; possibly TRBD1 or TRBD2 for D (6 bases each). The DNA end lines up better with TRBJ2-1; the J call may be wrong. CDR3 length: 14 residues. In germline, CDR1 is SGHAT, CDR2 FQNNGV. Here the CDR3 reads CTSSLGGTYNEQFF. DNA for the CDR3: TGTACCAGCAGCTTAGGGGGGACCTACAATGAGCAGTTCTTC.

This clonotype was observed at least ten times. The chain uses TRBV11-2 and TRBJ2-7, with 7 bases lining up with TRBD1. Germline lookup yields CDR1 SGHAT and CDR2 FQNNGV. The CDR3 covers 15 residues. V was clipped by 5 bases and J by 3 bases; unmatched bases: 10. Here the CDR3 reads CASSISGTVYYEQYF. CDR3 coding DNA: TGTGCCAGCAGCATTTCAGGGACAGTGTACTACGAGCAGTACTTC.

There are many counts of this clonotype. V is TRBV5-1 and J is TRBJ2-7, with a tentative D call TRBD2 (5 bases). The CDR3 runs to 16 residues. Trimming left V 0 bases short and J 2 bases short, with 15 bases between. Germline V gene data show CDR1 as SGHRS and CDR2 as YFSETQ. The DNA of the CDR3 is TGCGCCAGCAGCTTGGTTCGGGGTAGCGATCCCTACGAGCAGTACTTC. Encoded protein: CASSLVRGSDPYEQYF.

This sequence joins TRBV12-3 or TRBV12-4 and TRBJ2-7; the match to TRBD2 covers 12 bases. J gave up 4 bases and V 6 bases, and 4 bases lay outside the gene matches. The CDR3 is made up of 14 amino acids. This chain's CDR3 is CASSPLAGGYEQYF. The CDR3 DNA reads TGTGCCAGCAGCCCCCTAGCGGGGGGGTACGAGCAGTACTTC.

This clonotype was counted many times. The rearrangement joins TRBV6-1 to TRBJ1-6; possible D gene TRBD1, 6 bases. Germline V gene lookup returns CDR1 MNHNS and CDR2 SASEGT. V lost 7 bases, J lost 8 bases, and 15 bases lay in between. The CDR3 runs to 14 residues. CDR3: CASTLGGGDSPLHF. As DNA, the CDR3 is TGTGCCAGCACCCTCGGGGGGGGCGATTCACCCCTCCACTTT.

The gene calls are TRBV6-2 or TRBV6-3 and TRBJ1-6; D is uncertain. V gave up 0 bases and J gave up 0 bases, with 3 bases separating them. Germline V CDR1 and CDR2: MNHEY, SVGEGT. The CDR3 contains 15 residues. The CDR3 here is CASSYSGSYNSPLHF. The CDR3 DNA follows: TGTGCCAGCAGTTACTCTGGCTCCTATAATTCACCCCTCCACTTT.

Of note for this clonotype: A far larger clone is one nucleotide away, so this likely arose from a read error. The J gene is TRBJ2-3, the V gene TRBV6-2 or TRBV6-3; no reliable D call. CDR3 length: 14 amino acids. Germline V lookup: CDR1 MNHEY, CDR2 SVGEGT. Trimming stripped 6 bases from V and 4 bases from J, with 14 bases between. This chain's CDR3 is CASSPVSRSDTQYF. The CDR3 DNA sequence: TGTGCCAGCAGCCCGGTGAGTCGGTCAGATACGCAGTATTTT.

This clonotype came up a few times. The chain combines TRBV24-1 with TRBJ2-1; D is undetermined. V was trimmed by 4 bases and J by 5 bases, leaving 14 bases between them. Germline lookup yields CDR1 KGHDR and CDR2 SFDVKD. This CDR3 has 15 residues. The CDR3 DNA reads TGTGCCACCAGTGACCCTCAGGAGTTGCACAATGAGCAGTTCTTC. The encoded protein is CATSDPQELHNEQFF.

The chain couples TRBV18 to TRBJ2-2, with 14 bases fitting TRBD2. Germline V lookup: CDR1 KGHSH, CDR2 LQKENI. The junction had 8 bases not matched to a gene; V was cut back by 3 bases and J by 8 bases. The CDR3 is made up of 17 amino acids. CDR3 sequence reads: CASSPIGTSGSSGELFF. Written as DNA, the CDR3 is TGTGCCAGCTCACCTATCGGGACTAGCGGGAGTTCGGGGGAGCTGTTTTTT.

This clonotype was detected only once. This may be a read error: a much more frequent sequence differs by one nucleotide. As DNA, the CDR3 is TGTGCCAGCATGGAGGATAGCACAGATACGCAGTATTTT. This gives the protein CASMEDSTDTQYF. The chain uses TRBV6-1 and TRBJ2-3; possible D gene TRBD2, 5 bases. V lost 7 bases and J lost 0, with 8 bases in between. The CDR3 spans 13 residues. CDR1 is MNHNS and CDR2 is SASEGT in the germline V gene.

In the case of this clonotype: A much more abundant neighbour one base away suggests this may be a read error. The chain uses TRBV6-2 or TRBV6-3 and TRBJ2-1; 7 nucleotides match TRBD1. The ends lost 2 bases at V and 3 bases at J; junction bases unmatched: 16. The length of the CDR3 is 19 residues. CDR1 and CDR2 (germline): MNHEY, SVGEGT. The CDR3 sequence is CASSYEPVGQSEHYNEQFF. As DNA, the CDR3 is TGTGCCAGCAGTTACGAACCCGTGGGACAGAGCGAGCACTACAATGAGCAGTTCTTC.

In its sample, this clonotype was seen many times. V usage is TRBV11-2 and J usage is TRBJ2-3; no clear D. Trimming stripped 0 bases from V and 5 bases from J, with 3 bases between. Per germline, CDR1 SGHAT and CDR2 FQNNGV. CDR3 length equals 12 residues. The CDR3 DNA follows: TGTGCCAGCAGCTTAGATCGAGATACGCAGTATTTT. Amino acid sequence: CASSLDRDTQYF.

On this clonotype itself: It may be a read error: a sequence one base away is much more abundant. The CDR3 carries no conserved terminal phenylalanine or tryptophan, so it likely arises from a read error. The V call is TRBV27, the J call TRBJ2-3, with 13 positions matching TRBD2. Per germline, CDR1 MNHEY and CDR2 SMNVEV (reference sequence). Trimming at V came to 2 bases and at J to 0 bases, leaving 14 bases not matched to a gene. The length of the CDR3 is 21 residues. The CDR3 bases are TGTGCCAGCAGTTTAAGTCCGGGACTAGCGGGGCGGAGGGCTAGCACAGATACGCAGTATCTT. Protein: CASSLSPGLAGRRASTDTQYL.

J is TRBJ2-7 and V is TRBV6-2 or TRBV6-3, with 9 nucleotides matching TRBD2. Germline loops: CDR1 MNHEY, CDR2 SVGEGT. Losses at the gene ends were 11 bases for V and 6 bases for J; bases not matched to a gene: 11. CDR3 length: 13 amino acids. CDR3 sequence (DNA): TGTGCCGCCCAACGCGGGGGGGGTTTCGAGCAGTACTTC. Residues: CAAQRGGGFEQYF.

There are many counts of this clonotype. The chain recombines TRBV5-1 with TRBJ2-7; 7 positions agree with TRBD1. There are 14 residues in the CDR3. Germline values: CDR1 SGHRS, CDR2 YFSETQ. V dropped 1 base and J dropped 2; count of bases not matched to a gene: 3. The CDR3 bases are TGCGCCAGCAGCTTGACAGGGGCCACCTACGAGCAGTACTTC. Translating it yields CASSLTGATYEQYF.

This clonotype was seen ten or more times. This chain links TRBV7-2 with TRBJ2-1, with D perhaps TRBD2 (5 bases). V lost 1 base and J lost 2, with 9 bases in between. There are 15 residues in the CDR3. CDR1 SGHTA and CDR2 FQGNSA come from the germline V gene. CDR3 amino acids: CASSLGVATYNEQFF. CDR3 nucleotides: TGTGCCAGCAGCTTAGGGGTAGCGACCTACAATGAGCAGTTCTTC.